The rows below give T cell receptor beta chains drawn from one sample of a study of vaccination effects on CD4 cells after COVID-19. Assay used: immunoSEQ multiplex PCR; TCRdb lists only in-frame clones, some missing. The table records tens of thousands of clones, approximately 70% of them present only once. These receptors' antigens are unknown. Sequenced here: CD4+ T cells from PBMCs cultured with HCoV-229E spike peptides, sampled before COVID-19 vaccination. The source of these receptors is a human donor who received a COVID-19 vaccine. CDR3s include the opening cysteine and the closing phenylalanine or tryptophan. The D gene is left open where the match is weak. Size is omitted from some rows. Given values are once, few, many or a class for expanded clones.

J: TRBJ1-6
V: TRBV27
size: NA
D: NA
CDR3: CASSLSAVMGNSPLHF
DNA: TGTGCCAGCAGTTTATCGGCAGTCATGGGTAATTCACCCCTCCACTTT

J: TRBJ2-2
V: TRBV9
size: NA
D: NA
CDR3: CASSPRPTGELFF
DNA: TGTGCCAGCAGCCCAAGACCCACCGGGGAGCTGTTTTTT

J: TRBJ1-2
V: TRBV5-1
size: NA
D: NA
CDR3: CASSLRADYGYTF
DNA: TGCGCCAGCAGCTTAAGGGCGGACTATGGCTACACCTTC

J: TRBJ2-5
V: TRBV5-4
size: NA
D: NA
CDR3: CASSLATGQETQYF
DNA: TGTGCCAGCAGCTTGGCGACAGGCCAAGAGACCCAGTACTTC

J: TRBJ2-7
V: TRBV10-3
size: NA
D: NA
CDR3: CAISEAVEGSLGAYEQYF
DNA: TGTGCCATCAGTGAGGCGGTTGAAGGATCCTTAGGGGCCTACGAGCAGTACTTC

J: TRBJ2-3
V: TRBV6-5
size: NA
D: TRBD2
CDR3: CASSDSGRGTDTQYF
DNA: TGTGCCAGCAGCGATAGCGGGAGGGGCACAGATACGCAGTATTTT

J: TRBJ1-2
V: TRBV5-1
size: NA
D: TRBD1
CDR3: CASSWGPTGTHNYGYTF
DNA: TGCGCCAGCAGCTGGGGGCCGACAGGGACCCATAACTATGGCTACACCTTC

J: TRBJ1-1
V: TRBV19
size: NA
D: TRBD1
CDR3: CASRQKGQWAGVMNTEAFF
DNA: TGTGCCAGTAGACAGAAGGGACAGTGGGCAGGTGTCATGAACACTGAAGCTTTCTTT

J: TRBJ1-1
V: TRBV4-1
size: NA
D: NA
CDR3: CASSQGFSPGAPAHHLNTEAFF
DNA: TGCGCCAGCAGCCAAGGTTTCAGCCCGGGGGCGCCGGCCCACCACCTGAACACTGAAGCTTTCTTT

J: TRBJ2-3
V: TRBV5-1
size: NA
D: TRBD2
CDR3: CASSSSGGAGDTQYF
DNA: TGCGCCAGCAGCTCTAGCGGGGGGGCCGGGGATACGCAGTATTTT

J: TRBJ2-7
V: TRBV6-5
size: NA
D: NA
CDR3: CASTPGAHSYEQYF
DNA: TGTGCCAGCACCCCGGGGGCCCACTCCTACGAGCAGTACTTC

J: TRBJ1-4
V: TRBV7-9
size: few
D: TRBD1
CDR3: CASSRTQGVEEKLFF
DNA: TGTGCCAGCAGTCGAACTCAGGGGGTAGAGGAAAAACTGTTTTTT

J: TRBJ2-2
V: TRBV18
size: NA
D: NA
CDR3: CASERITGELFF
DNA: TGTGCCAGCGAGAGAATCACCGGGGAGCTGTTTTTT

J: TRBJ2-3
V: TRBV30
size: NA
D: NA
CDR3: CAWSPGGSTDTQYF
DNA: TGTGCCTGGAGTCCCGGCGGGAGCACAGATACGCAGTATTTT

J: TRBJ1-1
V: TRBV4-1
size: NA
D: NA
CDR3: CASSPNWVRGRTEAFF
DNA: TGCGCCAGCAGCCCCAACTGGGTCAGGGGTCGTACTGAAGCTTTCTTT

J: TRBJ2-7
V: TRBV5-1
size: NA
D: NA
CDR3: CASSLVVGNYEQYF
DNA: TGCGCCAGCAGCTTGGTCGTCGGGAACTACGAGCAGTACTTC

J: TRBJ2-5
V: TRBV29-1
size: NA
D: NA
CDR3: CSVRISETQYF
DNA: TGCAGCGTGCGGATTTCGGAGACCCAGTACTTC

J: TRBJ2-5
V: TRBV5-4
size: NA
D: NA
CDR3: CASGWNVETQYF
DNA: TGTGCCAGCGGGTGGAATGTGGAGACCCAGTACTTC

J: TRBJ2-7
V: TRBV6-6
size: few
D: TRBD2
CDR3: CASSYSSPGLAYEQYF
DNA: TGTGCCAGCAGTTACTCCTCCCCGGGACTAGCCTACGAGCAGTACTTC

J: TRBJ1-6
V: TRBV21-1
size: NA
D: NA
CDR3: CASSFLGSSRNSPLHF
DNA: TGTGCCAGCAGCTTCCTCGGGAGCAGCCGGAATTCACCCCTCCACTTT

J: TRBJ2-7
V: TRBV19
size: NA
D: NA
CDR3: CASSPQRDGLYEQYF
DNA: TGTGCCAGTAGTCCTCAAAGGGACGGCCTCTACGAGCAGTACTTC

J: TRBJ1-6
V: TRBV25-1
size: NA
D: NA
CDR3: CASSVGMVGIHF
DNA: TGTGCCAGCAGTGTTGGGATGGTCGGAATCCACTTT

J: TRBJ2-2
V: TRBV27
size: NA
D: NA
CDR3: CASSLYSWTPGPGELFF
DNA: TGTGCCAGCAGTTTATATTCTTGGACCCCAGGCCCGGGGGAGCTGTTTTTT

J: TRBJ2-7
V: TRBV5-1
size: NA
D: TRBD2
CDR3: CASSKGLAGVSHAYEQYF
DNA: TGCGCCAGCAGCAAAGGACTAGCGGGAGTTTCTCACGCCTACGAGCAGTACTTC

J: TRBJ2-5
V: TRBV7-9
size: NA
D: NA
CDR3: CASTRGIGETQYF
DNA: TGTGCCAGCACCCGCGGGATTGGGGAGACCCAGTACTTC